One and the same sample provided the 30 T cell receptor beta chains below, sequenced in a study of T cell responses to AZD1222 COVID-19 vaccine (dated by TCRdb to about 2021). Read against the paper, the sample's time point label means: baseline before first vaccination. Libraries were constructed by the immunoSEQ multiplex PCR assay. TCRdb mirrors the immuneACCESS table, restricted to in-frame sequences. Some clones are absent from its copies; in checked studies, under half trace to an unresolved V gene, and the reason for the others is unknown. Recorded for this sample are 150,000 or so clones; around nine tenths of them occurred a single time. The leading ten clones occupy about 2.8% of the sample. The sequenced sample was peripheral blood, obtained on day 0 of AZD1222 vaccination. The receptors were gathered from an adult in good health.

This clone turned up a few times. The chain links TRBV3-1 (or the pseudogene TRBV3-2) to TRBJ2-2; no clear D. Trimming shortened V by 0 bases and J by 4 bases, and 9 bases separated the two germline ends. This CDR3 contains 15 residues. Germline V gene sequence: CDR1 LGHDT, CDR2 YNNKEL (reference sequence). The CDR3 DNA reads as TGTGCCAGCAGCCAAGATTGGGGTGGCACCGGGGAGCTGTTTTTT. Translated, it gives CASSQDWGGTGELFF.

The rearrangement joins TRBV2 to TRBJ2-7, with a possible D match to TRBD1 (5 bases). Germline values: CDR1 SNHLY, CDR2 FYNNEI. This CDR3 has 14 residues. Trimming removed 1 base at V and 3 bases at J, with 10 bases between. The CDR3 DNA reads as TGTGCCAGCAGTGAAGGGGCAGGGATCTACGAGCAGTACTTC. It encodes CASSEGAGIYEQYF.

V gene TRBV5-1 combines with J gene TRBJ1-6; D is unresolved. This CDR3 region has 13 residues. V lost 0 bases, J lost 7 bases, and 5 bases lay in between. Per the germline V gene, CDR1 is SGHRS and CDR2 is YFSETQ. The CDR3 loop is CASSLGLNSPLHF. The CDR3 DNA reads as TGCGCCAGCAGCTTGGGCCTCAATTCACCCCTCCACTTT. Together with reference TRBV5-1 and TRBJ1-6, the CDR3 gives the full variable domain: KAGVTQTPRYLIKTRGQQVTLSCSPISGHRSVSWYQQTPGQGLQFLFEYFSETQRNKGNFPGRFSGRQFSNSRSEMNVSTLELGDSALYLCASSLGLNSPLHFGNGTRLTVT.

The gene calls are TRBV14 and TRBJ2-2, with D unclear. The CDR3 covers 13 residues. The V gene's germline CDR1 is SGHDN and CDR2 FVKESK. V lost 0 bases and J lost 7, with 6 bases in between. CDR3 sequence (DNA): TGTGCCAGCAGCCAAGATCGGCTCGGGGAGCTGTTTTTT. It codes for CASSQDRLGELFF.

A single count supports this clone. This CDR3 reads CASSLTPGQGYTEAFF. The CDR3 DNA is TGCGCCAGCAGCCTGACACCGGGACAGGGATATACTGAAGCTTTCTTT. The chain links TRBV4-1 to TRBJ1-1; 9 nucleotides align to TRBD1. Germline CDR1 MGHRA, CDR2 YSYEKL. J gave up 5 bases and V 4 bases, and 11 bases lay outside the gene matches. The CDR3 covers 16 residues.

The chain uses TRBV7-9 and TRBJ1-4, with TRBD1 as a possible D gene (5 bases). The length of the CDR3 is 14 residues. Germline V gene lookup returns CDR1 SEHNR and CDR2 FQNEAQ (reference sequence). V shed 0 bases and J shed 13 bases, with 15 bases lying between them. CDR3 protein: CASSLAEVSGGLFF. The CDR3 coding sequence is TGTGCCAGCAGCTTAGCTGAGGTCTCGGGGGGACTGTTTTTT.

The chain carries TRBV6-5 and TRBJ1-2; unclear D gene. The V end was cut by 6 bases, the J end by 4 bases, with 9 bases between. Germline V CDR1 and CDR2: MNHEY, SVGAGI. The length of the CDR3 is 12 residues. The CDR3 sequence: CASSDTSYGYTF. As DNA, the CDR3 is TGTGCCAGCAGCGACACCTCCTATGGCTACACCTTC.

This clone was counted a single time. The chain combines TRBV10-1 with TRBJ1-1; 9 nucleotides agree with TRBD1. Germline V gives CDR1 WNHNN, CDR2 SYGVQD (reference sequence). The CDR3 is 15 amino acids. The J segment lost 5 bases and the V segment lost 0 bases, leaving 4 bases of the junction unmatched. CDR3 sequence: CASSESGTGQTEAFF. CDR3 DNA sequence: TGCGCCAGCAGTGAGTCAGGGACAGGGCAGACTGAAGCTTTCTTT.

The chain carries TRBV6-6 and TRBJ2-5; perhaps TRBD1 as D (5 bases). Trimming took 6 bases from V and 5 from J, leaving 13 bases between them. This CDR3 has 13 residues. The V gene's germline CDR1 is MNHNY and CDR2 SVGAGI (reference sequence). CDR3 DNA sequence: TGTGCCAGCAGCGTCCAGGGTAGTGAGACCCAGTACTTC. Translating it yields CASSVQGSETQYF.

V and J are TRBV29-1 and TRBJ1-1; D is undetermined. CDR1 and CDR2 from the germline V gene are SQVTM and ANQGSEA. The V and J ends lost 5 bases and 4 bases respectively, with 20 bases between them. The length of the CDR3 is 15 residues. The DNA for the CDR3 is TGCAGCGTTATCCCTTTTAAGGGCAGAGTCACTGAAGCTTTCTTT. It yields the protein CSVIPFKGRVTEAFF.

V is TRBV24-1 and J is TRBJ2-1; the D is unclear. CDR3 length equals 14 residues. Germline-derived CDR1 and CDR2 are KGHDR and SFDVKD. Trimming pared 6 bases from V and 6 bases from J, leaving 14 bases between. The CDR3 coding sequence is TGTGCCACCAGTTGGAGTTCGAGGCGCAATGAGCAGTTCTTC. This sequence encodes CATSWSSRRNEQFF.

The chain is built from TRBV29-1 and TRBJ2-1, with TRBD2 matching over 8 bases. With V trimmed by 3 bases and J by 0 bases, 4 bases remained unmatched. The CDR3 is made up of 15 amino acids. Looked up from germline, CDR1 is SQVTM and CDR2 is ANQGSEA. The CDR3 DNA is TGCAGCGTTGAGAGCGGGAGTCTCTCCTACAATGAGCAGTTCTTC. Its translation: CSVESGSLSYNEQFF.

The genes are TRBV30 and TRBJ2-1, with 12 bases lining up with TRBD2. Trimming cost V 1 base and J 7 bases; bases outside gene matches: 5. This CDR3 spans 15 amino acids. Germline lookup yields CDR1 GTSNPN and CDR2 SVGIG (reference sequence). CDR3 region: CAWSGLAGAVNEQFF. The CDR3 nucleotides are TGTGCCTGGAGTGGACTAGCGGGAGCTGTGAATGAGCAGTTCTTC.

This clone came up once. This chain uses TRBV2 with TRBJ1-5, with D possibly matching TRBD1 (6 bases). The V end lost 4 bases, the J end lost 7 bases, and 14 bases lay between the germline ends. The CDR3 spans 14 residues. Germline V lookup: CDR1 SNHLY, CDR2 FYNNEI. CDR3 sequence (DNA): TGTGCCAGCAGTGGGGCACAGGGTATCCAGCCCCAGCATTTT. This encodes CASSGAQGIQPQHF.

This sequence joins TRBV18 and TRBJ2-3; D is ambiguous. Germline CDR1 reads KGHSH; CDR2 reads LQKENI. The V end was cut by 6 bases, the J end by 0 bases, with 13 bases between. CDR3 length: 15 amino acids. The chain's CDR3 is CASSPIPASTDTQYF. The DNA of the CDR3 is TGTGCCAGCTCTCCGATACCGGCTAGCACAGATACGCAGTATTTT.

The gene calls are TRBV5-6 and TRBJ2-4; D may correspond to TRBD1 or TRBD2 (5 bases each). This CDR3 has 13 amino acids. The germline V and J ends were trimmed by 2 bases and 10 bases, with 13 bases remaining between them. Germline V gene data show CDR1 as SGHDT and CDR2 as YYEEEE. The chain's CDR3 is CASSFRDALIQYF. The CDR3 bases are TGTGCCAGCAGCTTCCGGGACGCCCTTATTCAGTACTTC.

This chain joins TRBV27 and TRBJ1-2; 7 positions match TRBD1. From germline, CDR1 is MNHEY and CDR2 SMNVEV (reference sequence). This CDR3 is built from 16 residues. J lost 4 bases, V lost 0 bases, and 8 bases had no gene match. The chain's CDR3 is CASSLSIRDSLYGYTF. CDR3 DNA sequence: TGTGCCAGCAGTTTATCGATCCGGGACAGCCTCTATGGCTACACCTTC.

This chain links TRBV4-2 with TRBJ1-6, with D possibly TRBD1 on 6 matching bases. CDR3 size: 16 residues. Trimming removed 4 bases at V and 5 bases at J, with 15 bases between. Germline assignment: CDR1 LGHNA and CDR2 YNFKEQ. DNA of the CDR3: TGTGCCAGCAGCCTGGGGGGGCGGACAAATAATTCACCCCTCCACTTT. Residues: CASSLGGRTNNSPLHF.

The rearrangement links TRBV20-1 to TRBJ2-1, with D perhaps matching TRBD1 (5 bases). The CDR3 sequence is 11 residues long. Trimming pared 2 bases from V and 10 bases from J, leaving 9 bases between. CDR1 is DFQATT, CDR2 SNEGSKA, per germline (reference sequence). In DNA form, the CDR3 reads TGCAGTGCTAGACAGGGCGGAGAGCAGTTCTTC. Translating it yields CSARQGGEQFF.

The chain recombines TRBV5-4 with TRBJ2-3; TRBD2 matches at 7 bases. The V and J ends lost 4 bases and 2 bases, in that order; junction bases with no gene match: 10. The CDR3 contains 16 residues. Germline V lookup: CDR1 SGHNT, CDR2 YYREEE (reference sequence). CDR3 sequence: CASSMGSSGYTDTQYF. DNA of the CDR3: TGTGCCAGCAGCATGGGGTCTAGCGGATACACAGATACGCAGTATTTT.

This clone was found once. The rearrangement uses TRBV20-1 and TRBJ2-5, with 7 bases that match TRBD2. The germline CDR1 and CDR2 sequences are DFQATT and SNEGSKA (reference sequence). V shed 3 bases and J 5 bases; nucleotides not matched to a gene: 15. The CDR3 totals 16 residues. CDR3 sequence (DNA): TGCAGTGCTAGTGGGGCGGGAGTGGGTTCGGGTGAGACCCAGTACTTC. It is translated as CSASGAGVGSGETQYF.

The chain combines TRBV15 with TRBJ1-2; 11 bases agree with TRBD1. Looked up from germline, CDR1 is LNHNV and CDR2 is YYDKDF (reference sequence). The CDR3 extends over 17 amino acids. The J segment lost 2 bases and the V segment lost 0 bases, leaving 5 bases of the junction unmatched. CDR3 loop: CATSRDIGQGANYGYTF. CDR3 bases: TGTGCCACCAGCAGAGATATAGGACAGGGGGCCAACTATGGCTACACCTTC. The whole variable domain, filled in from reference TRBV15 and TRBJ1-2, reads DAMVIQNPRYQVTQFGKPVTLSCSQTLNHNVMYWYQQKSSQAPKLLFHYYDKDFNNEADTPDNFQSRRPNTSFCFLDIRSPGLGDTAMYLCATSRDIGQGANYGYTFGSGTRLTVV.

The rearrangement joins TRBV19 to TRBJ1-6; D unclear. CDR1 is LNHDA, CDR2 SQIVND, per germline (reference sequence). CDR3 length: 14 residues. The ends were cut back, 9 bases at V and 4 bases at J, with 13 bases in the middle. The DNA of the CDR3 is TGTGCCAGCAGCCGGGAGTTTTATAATTCACCCCTCCACTTT. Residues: CASSREFYNSPLHF.

This CDR3 reads CASSREVAGGPSEQFF. In nucleotides, the CDR3 is TGCGCCAGCAGCAGGGAAGTCGCGGGAGGGCCGAGCGAGCAGTTCTTC. The J gene is TRBJ2-1, the V gene TRBV5-1; 9 bases are a match to TRBD2. The V gene end was trimmed by 4 bases and the J gene end by 10 bases; junction bases not matched to a gene: 15. Germline CDR1 is SGHRS and CDR2 is YFSETQ. The CDR3 length is 16 residues.

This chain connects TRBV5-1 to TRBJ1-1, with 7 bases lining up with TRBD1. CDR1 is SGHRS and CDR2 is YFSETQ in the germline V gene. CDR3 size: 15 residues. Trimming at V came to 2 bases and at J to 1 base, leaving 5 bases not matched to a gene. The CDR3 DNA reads TGCGCCAGCAGCTTTTCAGGGGGAAGGAACACTGAAGCTTTCTTT. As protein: CASSFSGGRNTEAFF.

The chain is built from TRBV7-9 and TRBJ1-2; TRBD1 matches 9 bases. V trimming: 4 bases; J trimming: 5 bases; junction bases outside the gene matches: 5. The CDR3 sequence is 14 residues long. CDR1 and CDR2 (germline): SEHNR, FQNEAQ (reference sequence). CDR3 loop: CASSSGTGRYGYTF. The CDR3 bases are TGTGCCAGCAGCTCCGGGACAGGGAGGTATGGCTACACCTTC.

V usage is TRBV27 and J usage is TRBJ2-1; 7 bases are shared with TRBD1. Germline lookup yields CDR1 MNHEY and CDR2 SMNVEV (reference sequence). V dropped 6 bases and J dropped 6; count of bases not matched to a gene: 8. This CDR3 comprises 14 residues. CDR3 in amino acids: CASRGDRVINEQFF. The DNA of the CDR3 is TGTGCCAGCAGAGGCGACAGGGTAATCAATGAGCAGTTCTTC.

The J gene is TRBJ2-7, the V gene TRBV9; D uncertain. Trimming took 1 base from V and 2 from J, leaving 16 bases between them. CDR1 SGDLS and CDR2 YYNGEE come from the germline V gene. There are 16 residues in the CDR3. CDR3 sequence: CASSVSAPAATYEQYF. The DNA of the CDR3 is TGTGCCAGCAGCGTATCTGCCCCGGCTGCAACCTACGAGCAGTACTTC.

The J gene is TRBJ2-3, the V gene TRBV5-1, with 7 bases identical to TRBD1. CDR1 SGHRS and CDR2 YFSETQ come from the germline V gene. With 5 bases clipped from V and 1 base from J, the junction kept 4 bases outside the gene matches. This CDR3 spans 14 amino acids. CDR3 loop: CASRSDRGTDTQYF. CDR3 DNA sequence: TGCGCCAGCAGATCCGACAGGGGCACAGATACGCAGTATTTT.

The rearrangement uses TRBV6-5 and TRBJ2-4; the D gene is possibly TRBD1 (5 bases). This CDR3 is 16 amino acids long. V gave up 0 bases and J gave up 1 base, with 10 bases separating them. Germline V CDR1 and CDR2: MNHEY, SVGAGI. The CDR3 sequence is CASSYSRVGAKNIQYF. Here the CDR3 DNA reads TGTGCCAGCAGTTACTCCAGGGTGGGGGCCAAAAACATTCAGTACTTC.